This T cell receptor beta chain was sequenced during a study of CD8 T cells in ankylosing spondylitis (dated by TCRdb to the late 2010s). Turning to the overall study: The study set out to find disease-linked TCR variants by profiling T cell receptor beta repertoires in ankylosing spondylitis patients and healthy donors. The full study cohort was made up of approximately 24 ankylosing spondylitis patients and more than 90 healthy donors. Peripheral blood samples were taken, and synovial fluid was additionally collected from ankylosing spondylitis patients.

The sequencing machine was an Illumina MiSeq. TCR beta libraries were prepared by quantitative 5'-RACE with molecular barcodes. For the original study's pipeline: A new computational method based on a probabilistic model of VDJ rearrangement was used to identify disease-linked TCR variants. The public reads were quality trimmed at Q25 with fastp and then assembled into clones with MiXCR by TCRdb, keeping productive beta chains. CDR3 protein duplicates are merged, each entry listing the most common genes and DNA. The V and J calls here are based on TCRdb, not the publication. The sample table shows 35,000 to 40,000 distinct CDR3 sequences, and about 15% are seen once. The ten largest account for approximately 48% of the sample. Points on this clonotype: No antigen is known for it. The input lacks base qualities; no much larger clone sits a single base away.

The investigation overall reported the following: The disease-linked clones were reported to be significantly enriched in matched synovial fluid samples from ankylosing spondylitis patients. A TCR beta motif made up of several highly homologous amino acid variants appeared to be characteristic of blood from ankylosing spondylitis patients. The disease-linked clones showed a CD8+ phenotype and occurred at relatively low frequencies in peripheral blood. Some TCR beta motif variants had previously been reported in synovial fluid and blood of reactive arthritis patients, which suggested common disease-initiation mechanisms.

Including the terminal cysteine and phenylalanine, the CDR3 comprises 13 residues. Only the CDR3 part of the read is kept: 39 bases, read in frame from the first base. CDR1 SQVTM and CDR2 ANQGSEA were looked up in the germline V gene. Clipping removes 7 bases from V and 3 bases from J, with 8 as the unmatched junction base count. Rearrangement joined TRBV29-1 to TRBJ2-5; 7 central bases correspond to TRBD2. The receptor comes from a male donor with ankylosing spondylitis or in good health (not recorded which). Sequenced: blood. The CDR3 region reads CSAQPAGKETQYF. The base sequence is TGCAGCGCCCAACCAGCGGGGAAAGAGACCCAGTACTTC. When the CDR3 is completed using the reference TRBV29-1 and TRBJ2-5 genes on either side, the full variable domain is SAVISQKPSRDICQRGTSLTIQCQVDSQVTMMFWYRQQPGQSLTLIATANQGSEATYESGFVIDKFPISRPNLTFSTLTVSNMSPEDSSIYLCSAQPAGKETQYFGPGTRLLVL.